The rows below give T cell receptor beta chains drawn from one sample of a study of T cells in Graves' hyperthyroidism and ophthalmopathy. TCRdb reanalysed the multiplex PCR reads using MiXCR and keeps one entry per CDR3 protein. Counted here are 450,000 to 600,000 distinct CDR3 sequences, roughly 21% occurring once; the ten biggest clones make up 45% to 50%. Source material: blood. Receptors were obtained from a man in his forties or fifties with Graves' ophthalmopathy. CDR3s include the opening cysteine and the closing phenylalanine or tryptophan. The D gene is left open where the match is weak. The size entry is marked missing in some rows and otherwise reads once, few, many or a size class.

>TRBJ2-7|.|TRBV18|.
TGTGCCAGCTCACCAGGGACGCCGAGCTCCTACGAGCAGTACTTC
CASSPGTPSSYEQYF
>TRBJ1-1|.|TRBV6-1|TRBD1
TGTGCCAGCAGTGCCCCAGGGGGCGCGGGGACTGAAGCTTTCTTT
CASSAPGGAGTEAFF
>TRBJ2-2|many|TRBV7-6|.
TGTGCCAGCAGCTCGGGACGTGGCACCGGGGAGCTGTTTTTT
CASSSGRGTGELFF
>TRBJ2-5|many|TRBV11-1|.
TGTGCCAGCAGCTCACAGGGAGAGAGGCAAGAGACCCAGTACTTC
CASSSQGERQETQYF
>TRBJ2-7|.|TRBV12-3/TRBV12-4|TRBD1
TGTGCCAGCAGTAAGGGGGACAGGCCAACCTACGAGCAGTACTTC
CASSKGDRPTYEQYF
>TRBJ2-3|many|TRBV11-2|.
TGTGCCAGCTTAGGGTTTTCAGGCACAGATACGCAGTATTTT
CASLGFSGTDTQYF
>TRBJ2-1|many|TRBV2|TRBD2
TGTGCCAGCAGGGTAGCGGGAGCCTCTAATGAGCAGTTCTTC
CASRVAGASNEQFF
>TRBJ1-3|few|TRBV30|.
TGTGCCTGGAGTGTTAAGGGTGTGAACACCATATATTTT
CAWSVKGVNTIYF
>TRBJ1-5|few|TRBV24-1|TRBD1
TGTGCCACCAGCCCAGGGGGCGAATTTCAGCCCCAGCATTTT
CATSPGGEFQPQHF
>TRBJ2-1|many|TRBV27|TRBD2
TGTGCCAGCAACATTGTAGCGGGAGCCTCGAATGAGCAGTTCTTC
CASNIVAGASNEQFF
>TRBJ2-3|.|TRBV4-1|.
TGCGCCAGCAGCCAAGATAGGAGGGCAGATACGCAGTATTTT
CASSQDRRADTQYF
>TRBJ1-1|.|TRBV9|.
TGTGCCAGCAGTCGGGGGAAGAACACTGAAGCTTTCTTT
CASSRGKNTEAFF
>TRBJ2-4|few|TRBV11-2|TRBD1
TGTGCCAGCAGCATACGACAGGGATTAGCCAAAAACATTCAGTACTTC
CASSIRQGLAKNIQYF
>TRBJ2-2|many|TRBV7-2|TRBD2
TGTGCCAGCAGCCTCATAGCGGGGCGCGGCTCCGGGGAGCTGTTTTTT
CASSLIAGRGSGELFF
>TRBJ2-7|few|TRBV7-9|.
TGTGCCAGCAGCCTTTTTCAGCGGGCCTACGAGCAGTACTTC
CASSLFQRAYEQYF
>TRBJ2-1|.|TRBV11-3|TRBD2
TGTGCCAGCAGCTTAGGAACATATCGACTAGCGCAGGATGAGCAGTTCTTC
CASSLGTYRLAQDEQFF
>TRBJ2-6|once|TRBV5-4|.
TGTGCCAGCAGCTTGTGGATAACTGGGGCCAACGTCCTGACTTTC
CASSLWITGANVLTF
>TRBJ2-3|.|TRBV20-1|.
TGCAGTGCTAGCAAGGGCACTGGCACAGATACGCAGTATTTT
CSASKGTGTDTQYF
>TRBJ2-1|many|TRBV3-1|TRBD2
TGTGCCAGCAGTCTAGGACTAGCGGGAGGAGGTGAGCAGTTCTTC
CASSLGLAGGGEQFF
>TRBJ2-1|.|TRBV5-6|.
TGTGCCAGCAGCTCTCGGACAGTCAATGAGCAGTTCTTC
CASSSRTVNEQFF
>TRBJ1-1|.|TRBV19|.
TGTGCCAGTAGTTTACAGCTAACGAACACTGAAGCTTTCTTT
CASSLQLTNTEAFF
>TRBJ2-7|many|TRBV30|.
TGTGCCTGGAGTGTACTGGAGGAGCAGTACTTC
CAWSVLEEQYF
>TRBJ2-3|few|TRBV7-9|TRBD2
TGTGCCAGCAGCCTGGGACTAGCGGGATCATCAGATACGCAGTATTTT
CASSLGLAGSSDTQYF
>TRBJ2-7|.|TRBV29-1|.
TGCAGCGTTGAAGGGATATTCGGGTCCTACGAGCAGTACTTC
CSVEGIFGSYEQYF
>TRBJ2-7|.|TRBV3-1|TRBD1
TGTGCCAGCAGCCGAACAGGGGGTACCTACGAGCAGTACTTC
CASSRTGGTYEQYF
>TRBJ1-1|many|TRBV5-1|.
TGCGCCAGCAGCTTGATGACAGCGATGAACACTGAAGCTTTCTTT
CASSLMTAMNTEAFF
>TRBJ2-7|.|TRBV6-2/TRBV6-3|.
TGTGCCAGCAGTTTCGCCAGGGAGTTGGGGCAGTACTTC
CASSFARELGQYF
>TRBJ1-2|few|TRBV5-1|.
TGCGCCAGCAGCTTTCCAGGGGTTGACTATGGCTACACCTTC
CASSFPGVDYGYTF
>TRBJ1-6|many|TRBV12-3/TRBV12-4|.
TGTGCCAGCAGTTTTGCTGGAAATTCACCCCTCCACTTT
CASSFAGNSPLHF
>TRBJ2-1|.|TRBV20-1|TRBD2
TGCAGTGCGGTGGAGCTAGCGGGGGGGCAGGAGCAGTTCTTC
CSAVELAGGQEQFF
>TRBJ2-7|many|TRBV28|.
TGTGCCAGCAGTTTCGAGGGGGGTCGCTACGAGCAGTACTTC
CASSFEGGRYEQYF
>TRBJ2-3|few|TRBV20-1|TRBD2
TGCAGTGCTAGGGCTAGCGGGAGGCGGGATACGCAGTATTTT
CSARASGRRDTQYF
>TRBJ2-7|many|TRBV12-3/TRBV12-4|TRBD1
TGTGCCAGCAGTCAGCGCGGGACAGGTCCCTACGAGCAGTACTTC
CASSQRGTGPYEQYF
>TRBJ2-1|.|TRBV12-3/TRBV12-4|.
TGTGCCAGCAGCTACCCCGCGCTCTACAATGAGCAGTTCTTC
CASSYPALYNEQFF
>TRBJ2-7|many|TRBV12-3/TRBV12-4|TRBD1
TGTGCCAGCACCGAGGGACAGCGTGGGGGCGAGCAGTACTTC
CASTEGQRGGEQYF
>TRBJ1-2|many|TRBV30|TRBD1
TGTGCCTGGAGTGTGGGGGACAGGGGGAACTATGGCTACACCTTC
CAWSVGDRGNYGYTF
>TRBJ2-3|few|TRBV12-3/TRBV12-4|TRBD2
TGTGCCAGCAACCCCACTAGCGGGAGTCCCTACGGGAGCACAGATACGCAGTATTTT
CASNPTSGSPYGSTDTQYF
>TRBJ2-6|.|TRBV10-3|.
TGTGCCATCAGTGGTCCAGGGGCTATACCCTCTGGGGCCAACGTCCTGACTTTC
CAISGPGAIPSGANVLTF
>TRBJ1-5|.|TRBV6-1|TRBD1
TGTGCCAGCAGACGGACAGGGGGGAATCAGCCCCAGCATTTT
CASRRTGGNQPQHF
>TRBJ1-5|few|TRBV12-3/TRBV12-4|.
TGTGCTTGTCAACCAGCCAGAGGGTTGAATCAGCCCCAGCATTTT
CACQPARGLNQPQHF
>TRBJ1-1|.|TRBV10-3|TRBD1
TGTGCCATCAAGTCATTTTTATCCGGGACAGAAAACACTGAAGCTTTCTTT
CAIKSFLSGTENTEAFF
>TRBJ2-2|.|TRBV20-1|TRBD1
TGCAGTGCTACAGGGACAGGGATCACCGGGGAGCTGTTTTTT
CSATGTGITGELFF
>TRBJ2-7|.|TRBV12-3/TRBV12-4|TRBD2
TGTGCCAGCAGTTTGACTAGCCTGAGGGAGCAGTACTTC
CASSLTSLREQYF
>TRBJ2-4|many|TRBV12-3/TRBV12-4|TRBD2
TGTGCCAGCAGCCGGGCGACTAGCGGGCGAGGAAACATTCAGTACTTC
CASSRATSGRGNIQYF
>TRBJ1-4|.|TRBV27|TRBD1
TGTGCCAGCAGACGGGACAGGGGGCCTAATGAAAAACTGTTTTTT
CASRRDRGPNEKLFF